The sequence of this TCR beta chain was determined in a study of identical twins. General study points: Memory repertoires lacked the insertion deficit that abundant cord blood beta clonotypes showed. There was an excess of low generation probability in the out-of-frame alpha sequences that twins shared. Out-of-frame TCR alpha sharing in monozygotic twins exceeded recombination model predictions.

A universal primer site was incorporated via template switching, and the cDNA contained unique molecular identifiers. MiXCR, run by TCRdb on the 5' RACE reads, gives a single entry per CDR3 protein. The data contain 700,000 or so distinct CDR3 sequences, over 8.5% of them seen just once; the ten biggest clones take up around 0.98%. The CDR3 length is 14 residues. CDR1 SGDLS and CDR2 YYNGEE come from the germline V gene. Deletions cut 3 bases from V and 5 bases from J, with 11 bases between. On this clonotype: The antigen is undetermined.

These sequences were also reported in another study, on yellow fever vaccine responses in identical twins.

The chain combines TRBV9 with TRBJ1-4, with D possibly matching TRBD1 (6 bases). This sequence originates from a woman aged 18-35 years in good health. Sequencing used PBMCs. The CDR3 spells CASSAGGKNEKLFF. CDR3 nucleotides: TGTGCCAGCAGCGCTGGGGGCAAAAATGAAAAACTGTTTTTT.